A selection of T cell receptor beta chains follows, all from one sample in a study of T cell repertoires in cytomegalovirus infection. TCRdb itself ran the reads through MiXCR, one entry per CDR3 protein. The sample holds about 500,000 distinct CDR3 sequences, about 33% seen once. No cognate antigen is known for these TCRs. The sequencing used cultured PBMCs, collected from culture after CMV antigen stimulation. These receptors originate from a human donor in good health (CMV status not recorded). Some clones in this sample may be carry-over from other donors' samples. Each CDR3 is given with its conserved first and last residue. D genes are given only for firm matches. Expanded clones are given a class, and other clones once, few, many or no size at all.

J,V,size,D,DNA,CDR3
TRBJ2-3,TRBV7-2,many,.,TGTGCCAGCCTTATTACCGGGACTGGTCTCAAAGATACGCAGTATTTT,CASLITGTGLKDTQYF
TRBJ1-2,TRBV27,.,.,TGTGCCAGCAGTTTAGGATCGCCCCTACAGGACCCAGCTAACTATGGCTACACCTTC,CASSLGSPLQDPANYGYTF
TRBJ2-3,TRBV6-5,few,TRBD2,TGTGCCAGCAGTTACCCGCGATTAGCGGGAGGGTTCGATACGCAGTATTTT,CASSYPRLAGGFDTQYF
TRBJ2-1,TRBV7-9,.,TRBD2,TGTGCCAGCAGAGATATAGGACTAGCGGGTTTCAATGAGCAGTTCTTC,CASRDIGLAGFNEQFF
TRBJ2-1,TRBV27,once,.,TGTGCCAGCAGTTTATCATCTTCGGTGGCAGTCAGTGAGCAGTTCTTC,CASSLSSSVAVSEQFF
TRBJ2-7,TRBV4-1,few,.,TGCGCCAGCAGCCAAGGTGGCAGTCTTATCTACGAGCAGTACTTC,CASSQGGSLIYEQYF
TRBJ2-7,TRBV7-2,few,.,TGTGCCAGCAGCTTAGTGGGCACGTCCTACGAGCAGTACTTC,CASSLVGTSYEQYF
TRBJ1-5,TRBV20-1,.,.,TGCAGTGCTAGAGATCTGGGCAGGTCGGATCAGCCCCAGCATTTT,CSARDLGRSDQPQHF
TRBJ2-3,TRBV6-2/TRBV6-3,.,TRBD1,TGTGCCAGCAGTCGAAACGCCGGGACAGGCACAGATACGCAGTATTTT,CASSRNAGTGTDTQYF
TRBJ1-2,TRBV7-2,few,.,TGTGCCAGCAGCTTAGTACAAGGGGATGTTCGATACACCTTC,CASSLVQGDVRYTF